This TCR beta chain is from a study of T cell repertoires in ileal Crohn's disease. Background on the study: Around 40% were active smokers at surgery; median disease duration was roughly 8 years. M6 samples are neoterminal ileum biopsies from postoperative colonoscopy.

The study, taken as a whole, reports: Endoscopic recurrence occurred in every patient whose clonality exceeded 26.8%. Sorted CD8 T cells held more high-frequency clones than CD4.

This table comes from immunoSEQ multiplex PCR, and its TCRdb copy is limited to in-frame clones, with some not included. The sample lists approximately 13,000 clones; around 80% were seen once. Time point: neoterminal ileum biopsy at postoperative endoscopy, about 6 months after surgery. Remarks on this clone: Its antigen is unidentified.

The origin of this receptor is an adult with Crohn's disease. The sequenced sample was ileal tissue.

The CDR3 DNA reads TGTGCCAGCAGCAGGGCGGGACGGGTCCTAAATGAAAAACTGTTTTTT. Protein product: CASSRAGRVLNEKLFF. The gene calls are TRBV5-6 and TRBJ1-4, with D possibly TRBD1 on 5 matching bases. The CDR3 has 16 amino acids. Per germline, CDR1 SGHDT and CDR2 YYEEEE. With 4 bases removed from V and 5 bases from J, the gap between germline ends came to 18 bases.